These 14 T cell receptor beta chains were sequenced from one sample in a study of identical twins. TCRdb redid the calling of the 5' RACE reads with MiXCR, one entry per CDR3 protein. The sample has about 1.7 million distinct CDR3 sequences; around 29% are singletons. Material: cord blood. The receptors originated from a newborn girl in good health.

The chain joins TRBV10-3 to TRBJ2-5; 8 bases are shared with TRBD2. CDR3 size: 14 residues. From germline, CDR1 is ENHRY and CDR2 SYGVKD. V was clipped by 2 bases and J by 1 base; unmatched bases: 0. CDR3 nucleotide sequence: TGTGCCATCAGTGAGCGGGGGGGCCAAGAGACCCAGTACTTC. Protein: CAISERGGQETQYF.

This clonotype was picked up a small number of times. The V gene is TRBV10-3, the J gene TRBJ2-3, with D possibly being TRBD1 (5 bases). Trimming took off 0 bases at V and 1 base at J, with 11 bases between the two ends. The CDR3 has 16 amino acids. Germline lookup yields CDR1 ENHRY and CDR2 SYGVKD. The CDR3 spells CAISESIIGGTDTQYF. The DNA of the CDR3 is TGTGCCATCAGTGAGTCGATTATAGGGGGCACAGATACGCAGTATTTT.

CDR3 in amino acids: CASSLASIGLLDTEAFF. The CDR3 DNA sequence: TGTGCCAGCAGCTTAGCCTCCATTGGGTTGCTGGACACTGAAGCTTTCTTT. V and J are TRBV11-2 and TRBJ1-1; D gene unclear. This CDR3 contains 17 residues. The germline V gene has CDR1 SGHAT and CDR2 FQNNGV. Trimming took off 1 base at V and 3 bases at J, with 18 bases between the two ends.

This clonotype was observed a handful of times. CDR3 DNA: TGTGCCAGCAGCTTACTCCGGGGAGGGGAGCAGTACTTC. This encodes CASSLLRGGEQYF. J is TRBJ2-7 and V is TRBV11-2; 7 bases fit TRBD2. The V gene's germline CDR1 is SGHAT and CDR2 FQNNGV. This CDR3 has 13 amino acids. The V segment lost 2 bases and the J segment 7 bases; nucleotides outside the gene matches: 5. Using reference TRBV11-2 and TRBJ2-7 for the parts outside the CDR3, the full variable domain is EAGVAQSPRYKIIEKRQSVAFWCNPISGHATLYWYQQILGQGPKLLIQFQNNGVVDDSQLPKDRFSAERLKGVDSTLKIQPAKLEDSAVYLCASSLLRGGEQYFGPGTRLTVT.

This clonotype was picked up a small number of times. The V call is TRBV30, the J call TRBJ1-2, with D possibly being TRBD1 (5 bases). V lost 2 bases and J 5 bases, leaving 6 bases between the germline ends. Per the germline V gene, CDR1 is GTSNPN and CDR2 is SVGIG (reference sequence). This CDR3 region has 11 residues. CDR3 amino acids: CAWSRGYGYTF. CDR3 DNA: TGTGCCTGGAGTCGGGGGTATGGCTACACCTTC. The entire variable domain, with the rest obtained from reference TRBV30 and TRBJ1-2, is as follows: SQTIHQWPATLVQPVGSPLSLECTVEGTSNPNLYWYRQAAGRGLQLLFYSVGIGQISSEVPQNLSASRPQDRQFILSSKKLLLSDSGFYLCAWSRGYGYTFGSGTRLTVV.

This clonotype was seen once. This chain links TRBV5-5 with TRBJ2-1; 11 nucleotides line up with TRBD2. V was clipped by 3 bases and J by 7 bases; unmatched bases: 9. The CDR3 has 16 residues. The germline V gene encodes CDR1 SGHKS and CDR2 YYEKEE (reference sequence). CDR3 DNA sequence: TGTGCCAGCAGCTCTATAGCGGGAGGGGTGGGGAATGAGCAGTTCTTC. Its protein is CASSSIAGGVGNEQFF.

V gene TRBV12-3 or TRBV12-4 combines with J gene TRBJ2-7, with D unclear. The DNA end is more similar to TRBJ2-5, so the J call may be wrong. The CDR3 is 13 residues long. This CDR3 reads CASRRSVSETQYF. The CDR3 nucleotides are TGTGCCAGCAGAAGATCCGTCAGCGAGACCCAGTACTTC.

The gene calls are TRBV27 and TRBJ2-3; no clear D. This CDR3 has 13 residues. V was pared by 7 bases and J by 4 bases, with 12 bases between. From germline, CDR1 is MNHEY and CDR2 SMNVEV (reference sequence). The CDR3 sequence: CASISSCADTQYF. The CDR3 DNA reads TGTGCCAGCATCTCATCTTGCGCAGATACGCAGTATTTT.

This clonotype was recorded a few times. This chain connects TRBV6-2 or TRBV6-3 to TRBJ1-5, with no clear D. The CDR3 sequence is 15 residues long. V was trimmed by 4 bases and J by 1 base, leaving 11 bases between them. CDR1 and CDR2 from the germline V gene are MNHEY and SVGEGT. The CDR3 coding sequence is TGTGCCAGCAGTTTTGCAGGAGGGAGCAATCAGCCCCAGCATTTT. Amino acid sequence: CASSFAGGSNQPQHF.

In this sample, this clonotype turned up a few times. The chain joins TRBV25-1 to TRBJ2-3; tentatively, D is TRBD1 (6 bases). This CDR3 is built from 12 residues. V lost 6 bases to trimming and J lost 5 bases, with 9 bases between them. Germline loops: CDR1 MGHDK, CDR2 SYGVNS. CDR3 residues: CASRPGVDTQYF. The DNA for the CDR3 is TGTGCCAGCAGACCAGGGGTAGATACGCAGTATTTT.

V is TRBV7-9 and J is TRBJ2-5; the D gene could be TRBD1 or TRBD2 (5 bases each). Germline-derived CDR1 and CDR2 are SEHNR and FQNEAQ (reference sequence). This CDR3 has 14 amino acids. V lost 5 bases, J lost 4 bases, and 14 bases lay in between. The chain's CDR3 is CASSRRDHLETQYF. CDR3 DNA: TGTGCCAGCAGCCGACGGGACCACTTAGAGACCCAGTACTTC.

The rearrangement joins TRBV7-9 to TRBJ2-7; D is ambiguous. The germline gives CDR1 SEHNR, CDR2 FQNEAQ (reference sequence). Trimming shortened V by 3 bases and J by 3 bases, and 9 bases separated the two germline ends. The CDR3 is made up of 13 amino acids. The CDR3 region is CASSFGALYEQYF. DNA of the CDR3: TGTGCCAGCAGCTTCGGAGCACTCTACGAGCAGTACTTC.

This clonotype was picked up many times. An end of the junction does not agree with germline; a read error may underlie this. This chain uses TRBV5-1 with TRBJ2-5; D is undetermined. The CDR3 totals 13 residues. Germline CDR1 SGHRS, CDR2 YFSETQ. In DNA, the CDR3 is TGTGCCAGCAGTTTAATCGGCCAAGAGACCCAGTACTTC. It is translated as CASSLIGQETQYF.

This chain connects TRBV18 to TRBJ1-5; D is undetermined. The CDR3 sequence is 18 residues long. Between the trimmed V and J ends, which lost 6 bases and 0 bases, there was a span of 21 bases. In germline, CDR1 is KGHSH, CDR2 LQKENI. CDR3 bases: TGTGCCAGCTCTTATACAAAGCCCCACTATAATAGCAATCAGCCCCAGCATTTT. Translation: CASSYTKPHYNSNQPQHF.